This TCR beta chain was identified during a study of CD8+ T cells in alopecia areata. Study results and caveats: Unlike in mice, where it was clearer, TCR sharing across patients was less clear, possibly HLA-related.

The germline V gene encodes CDR1 ENHRY and CDR2 SYGVKD. The CDR3 is made up of 14 amino acids. Trimming removed 4 bases at V and 4 bases at J, with 13 bases between. The authors extracted RNA and reverse transcribed it into cDNA as the sequencing template. The repertoire was sequenced with immunoSEQ multiplex PCR; TCRdb's copy has only in-frame clones and lacks some. The sample has roughly 12,000 clones; approximately 60% are singletons. This clone was picked up a small number of times. Its matching antigen is unknown. Alopecia areata patients provided lesional scalp punch biopsies and peripheral blood, both collected for the study.

This sequence was found in a human donor with alopecia areata. The genes are TRBV10-3 and TRBJ2-5, with a possible D match to TRBD1 (5 bases). The specimen was skin. CDR3 loop: CAISASGARETQYF. The CDR3 DNA follows: TGTGCCATCAGTGCCTCTGGGGCTCGAGAGACCCAGTACTTC.